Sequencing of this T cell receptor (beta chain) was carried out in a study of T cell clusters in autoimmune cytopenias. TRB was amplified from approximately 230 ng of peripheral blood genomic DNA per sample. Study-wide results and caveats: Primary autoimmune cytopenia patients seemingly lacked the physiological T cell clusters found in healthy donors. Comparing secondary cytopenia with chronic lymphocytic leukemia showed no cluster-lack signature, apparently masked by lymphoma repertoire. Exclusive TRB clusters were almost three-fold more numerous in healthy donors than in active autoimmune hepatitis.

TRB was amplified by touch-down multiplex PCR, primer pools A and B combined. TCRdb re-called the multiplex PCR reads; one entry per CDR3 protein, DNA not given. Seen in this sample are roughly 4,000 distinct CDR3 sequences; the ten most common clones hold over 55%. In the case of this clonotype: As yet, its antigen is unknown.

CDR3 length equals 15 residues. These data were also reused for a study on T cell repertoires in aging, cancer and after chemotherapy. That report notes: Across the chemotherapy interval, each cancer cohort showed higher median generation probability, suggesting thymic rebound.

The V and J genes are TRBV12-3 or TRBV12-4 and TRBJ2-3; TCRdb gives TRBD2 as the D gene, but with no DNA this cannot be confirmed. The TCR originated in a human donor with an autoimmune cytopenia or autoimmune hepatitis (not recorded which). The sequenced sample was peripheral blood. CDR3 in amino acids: CASSRTSGGAYTQYF.